This TCR beta chain appears in the sequencing data of a study of T cell repertoires in cytomegalovirus infection. About the study: Signatures in public TCR beta sequences pointed to both CMV infection and matching HLA type.

The germline V and J ends were trimmed by 1 base and 9 bases, with 10 bases remaining between them. CDR1 and CDR2 (germline): LNHNV, YYDKDF (reference sequence). This CDR3 region has 12 residues. TCRdb reprocessed the reads via MiXCR and lists one record per CDR3 protein. The sample has 300,000 or so distinct CDR3 sequences, around 25% seen once. The study's findings and limits: The ex vivo response showed dominance by HLA-C-restricted CMV-specific TCR beta clonotypes. Cumulative frequency of public TCR beta families picked out carriers of CMV plus the relevant HLA.

In regard to this clonotype: Its target is unknown.

This sequence joins TRBV15 and TRBJ2-7; no definite D call. Sequencing was performed on PBMCs. This TCR was sampled from a human donor in good health (CMV status not recorded). Some clones in this sample may be carry-over from other donors' samples. The CDR3 sequence: CATSRASSAQYF. The CDR3 nucleotides read TGTGCCACCAGCAGAGCGTCGTCAGCGCAGTACTTC.